The clone carrying this T cell receptor beta chain showed up just once. Its antigen is undetermined. A much larger clone is a single base away; this may be a read error. Sample time point: persistent/refractory GD, antithyroid drugs over 5 years with positive TRAb. Extracted RNA from PBMCs served as the source of the TCR library. Germline V CDR1 and CDR2: MNHEY, SMNVEV (reference sequence). CDR3 length: 13 residues. The sample comes from a study of regulatory T cells in long-lasting Graves disease. The authors built TCR beta libraries using iRepertoire HTBI primers and Arm-PCR of CDR3 regions. MiXCR was run by TCRdb on the multiplex PCR reads, yielding one entry per CDR3 protein. The sample has over 350,000 distinct CDR3 sequences, about 20% seen once; the top ten hold about a fifth. Study-level results: TRBV28, TRBJ1-2 and TRBJ2-5 emerged as the favored segments in persistent disease.

The chain combines TRBV27 with TRBJ2-7; D possibly corresponds to TRBD1 (5 bases). The material was peripheral blood mononuclear cells (PBMCs), obtained when the disease was refractory, from a patient treated with antithyroid drugs. The sequence was collected from a female donor with Graves disease. Here the CDR3 DNA reads TGTGCCGGCAGTATGGGGCTCTCCTACGAGCAGTACTTC. It encodes CAGSMGLSYEQYF.